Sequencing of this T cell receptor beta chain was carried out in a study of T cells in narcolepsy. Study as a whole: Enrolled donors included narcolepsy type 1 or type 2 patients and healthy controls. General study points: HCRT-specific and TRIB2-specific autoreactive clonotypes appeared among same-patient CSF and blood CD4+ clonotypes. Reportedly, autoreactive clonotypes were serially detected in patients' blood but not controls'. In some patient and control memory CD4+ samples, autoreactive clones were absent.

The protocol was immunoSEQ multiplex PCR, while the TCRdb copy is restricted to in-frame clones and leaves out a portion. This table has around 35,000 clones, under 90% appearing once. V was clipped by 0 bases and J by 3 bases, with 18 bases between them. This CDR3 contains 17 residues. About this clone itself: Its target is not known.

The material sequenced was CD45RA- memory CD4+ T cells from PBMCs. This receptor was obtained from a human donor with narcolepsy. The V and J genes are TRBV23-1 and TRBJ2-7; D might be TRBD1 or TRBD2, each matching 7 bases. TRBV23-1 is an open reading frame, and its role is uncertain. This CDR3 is CASSQSFRGGGLYEQYF. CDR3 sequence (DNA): TGCGCCAGCAGTCAATCGTTCAGGGGAGGGGGCCTCTACGAGCAGTACTTC.